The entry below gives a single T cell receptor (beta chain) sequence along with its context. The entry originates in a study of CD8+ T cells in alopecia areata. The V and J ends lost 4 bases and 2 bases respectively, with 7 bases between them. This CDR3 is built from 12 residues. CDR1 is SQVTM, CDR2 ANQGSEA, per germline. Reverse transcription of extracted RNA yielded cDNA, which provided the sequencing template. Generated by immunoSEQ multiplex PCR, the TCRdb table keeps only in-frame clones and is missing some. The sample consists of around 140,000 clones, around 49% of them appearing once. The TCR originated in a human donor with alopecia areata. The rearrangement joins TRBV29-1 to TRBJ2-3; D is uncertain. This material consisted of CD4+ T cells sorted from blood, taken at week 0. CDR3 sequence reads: CSVAAATDTQYF. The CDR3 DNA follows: TGCAGCGTTGCGGCTGCCACAGATACGCAGTATTTT.